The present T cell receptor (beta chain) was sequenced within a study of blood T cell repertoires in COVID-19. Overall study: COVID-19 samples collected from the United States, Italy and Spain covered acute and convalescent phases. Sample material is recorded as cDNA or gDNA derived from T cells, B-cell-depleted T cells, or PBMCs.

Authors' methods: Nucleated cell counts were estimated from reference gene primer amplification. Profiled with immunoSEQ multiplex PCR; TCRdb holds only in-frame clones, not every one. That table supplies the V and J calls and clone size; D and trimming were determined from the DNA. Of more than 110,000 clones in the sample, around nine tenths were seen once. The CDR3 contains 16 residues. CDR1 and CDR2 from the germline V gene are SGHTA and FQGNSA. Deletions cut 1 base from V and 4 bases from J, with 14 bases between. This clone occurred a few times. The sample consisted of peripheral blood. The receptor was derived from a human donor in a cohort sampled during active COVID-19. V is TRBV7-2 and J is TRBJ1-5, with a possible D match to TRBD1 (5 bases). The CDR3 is CASSLEGTGTNQPQHF. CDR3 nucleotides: TGTGCCAGCAGCTTAGAGGGGACTGGAACGAATCAGCCCCAGCATTTT.